Each of the 21 T cell receptor beta chains below was sequenced from the same sample in a study of vaccination and CD4 T cells after COVID-19. Treatment of the sample: roughly nine-day PBMC culture with coronavirus spike peptide pools or control peptides (ViraFEST assay). These receptors have no known antigen. Scientists ran DNA taken from cultured CD4+ T cells through the Oncomine TCR Beta short-read assay for sequencing. One entry per CDR3 protein, called by TCRdb with MiXCR from the PCR reads. The sample has 8,500 to 10,000 distinct CDR3 sequences; 50% to 80% are singletons. The source material was CD4+ T cells from blood, cultured in vitro. Receptors originate from a human donor who had recovered from COVID-19.

There are a few counts of this clonotype. This rearrangement joins TRBV6-5 to TRBJ2-7; either TRBD1 or TRBD2 may supply D (5 bases each). This CDR3 contains 14 residues. V was pared by 0 bases and J by 3 bases, with 9 bases between. CDR1 and CDR2 from the germline V gene are MNHEY and SVGAGI. The CDR3 DNA reads as TGTGCCAGCAGTTACTCACCGGGGCTCTACGAGCAGTACTTC. Protein product: CASSYSPGLYEQYF.

The chain joins TRBV27 to TRBJ2-7; no clear D. Trimming took 4 bases from V and 0 from J, leaving 13 bases between them. The V gene's germline CDR1 is MNHEY and CDR2 SMNVEV (reference sequence). The CDR3 spans 15 residues. As DNA, the CDR3 is TGTGCCAGCAGTTCCGACTGGCAGAGCTCCTACGAGCAGTACTTC. This gives the protein CASSSDWQSSYEQYF.

This clonotype was counted between two and nine times. V usage is TRBV19 and J usage is TRBJ1-2, with D maybe TRBD1 (6 bases). This CDR3 has 15 amino acids. Germline V gives CDR1 LNHDA, CDR2 SQIVND (reference sequence). V was cut by 7 bases and J by 5 bases, with 20 bases left in between. The CDR3 nucleotides read TGTGCCAGTAACACCGCCCACAGGGAGGGGTATGGCTACACCTTC. The encoded protein is CASNTAHREGYGYTF.

The chain links TRBV6-1 to TRBJ2-2; D uncertain. The germline V gene encodes CDR1 MNHNS and CDR2 SASEGT. V lost 7 bases, J lost 4 bases, and 10 bases lay in between. CDR3 length: 13 residues. CDR3 DNA: TGTGCCAGCACTGGGGTGGGCACCGGGGAGCTGTTTTTT. This translates into CASTGVGTGELFF.

This chain uses TRBV7-9 with TRBJ1-2, with D unclear. V dropped 5 bases and J dropped 6 bases, with 10 bases sitting between them. The length of the CDR3 is 12 residues. Germline loops: CDR1 SEHNR, CDR2 FQNEAQ (reference sequence). CDR3 loop: CASSKASHGYTF. CDR3 coding DNA: TGTGCCAGCAGCAAGGCTAGCCATGGCTACACCTTC.

The chain combines TRBV7-9 with TRBJ2-7, with a tentative D call TRBD2 (6 bases). CDR1 is SEHNR and CDR2 is FQNEAQ in the germline V gene (reference sequence). The germline V and J ends were trimmed by 7 bases and 11 bases, with 27 bases remaining between them. This CDR3 spans 15 amino acids. This CDR3 reads CASTQSLGGREQEYF. The CDR3 DNA is TGTGCCAGCACCCAGTCCCTGGGAGGCCGGGAACAGGAGTACTTC.

This clonotype appeared a few times. This sequence joins TRBV12-3 or TRBV12-4 and TRBJ2-2; D gene ambiguous. Trimming shortened V by 5 bases and J by 3 bases, and 10 bases separated the two germline ends. The CDR3 loop spans 14 amino acids. CDR3 residues: CASSIFLDTGELFF. CDR3 nucleotides: TGTGCCAGCAGTATTTTCTTGGACACCGGGGAGCTGTTTTTT.

The chain combines TRBV10-3 with TRBJ1-3; D is ambiguous. This CDR3 region has 14 residues. Germline CDR1 is ENHRY and CDR2 is SYGVKD. V shed 3 bases and J shed 0 bases, with 6 bases lying between them. The CDR3: CAISDGSSGNTIYF. CDR3 coding DNA: TGTGCCATCAGTGACGGGAGCTCTGGAAACACCATATATTTT.

The chain has TRBV6-1 and TRBJ1-1; a possible D gene is TRBD1 (6 bases). CDR1 and CDR2 (germline): MNHNS, SASEGT. This CDR3 comprises 14 residues. Trimming pared 2 bases from V and 5 bases from J, leaving 12 bases between. CDR3 sequence reads: CASSEWSGATEAFF. DNA for the CDR3: TGTGCCAGCAGTGAATGGTCAGGGGCGACTGAAGCTTTCTTT.

The table lists this clonotype with a few counts. This rearrangement joins TRBV27 to TRBJ2-7; a weak D match, TRBD1 (6 bases). CDR1 MNHEY and CDR2 SMNVEV come from the germline V gene (reference sequence). The CDR3 runs to 14 residues. V lost 6 bases, J lost 0 bases, and 12 bases lay in between. The CDR3 sequence: CASSDRDTSYEQYF. The CDR3, as DNA: TGTGCCAGCAGCGACCGGGACACCTCCTACGAGCAGTACTTC.

This chain connects TRBV6-1 to TRBJ2-3; D is unresolved. Germline values: CDR1 MNHNS, CDR2 SASEGT. This CDR3 comprises 13 residues. V gave up 8 bases and J gave up 5 bases, with 14 bases separating them. CDR3 loop: CASAYSLVDTQYF. CDR3 bases: TGTGCCAGCGCATACTCCCTGGTAGATACGCAGTATTTT.

The chain employs TRBV6-1 and TRBJ1-5; D remains unclear. Looked up from germline, CDR1 is MNHNS and CDR2 is SASEGT. V lost 6 bases to trimming and J lost 6 bases, with 9 bases between them. The CDR3 consists of 12 residues. The CDR3 bases are TGTGCCAGCAGCCCCCCGGGTCAGCCCCAGCATTTT. This translates into CASSPPGQPQHF.

This CDR3 is CASSPRTAATNEKLFF. The CDR3 DNA is TGTGCCAGCAGCCCGCGGACGGCCGCAACTAATGAAAAACTGTTTTTT. The chain uses TRBV7-2 and TRBJ1-4; D gene uncertain. Germline CDR1 reads SGHTA; CDR2 reads FQGNSA. The CDR3 loop spans 16 amino acids. Trimming stripped 5 bases from V and 0 bases from J, with 13 bases between.

The genes are TRBV24-1 and TRBJ1-6, with 7 bases fitting TRBD1. The CDR3 has 14 amino acids. Germline V gene sequence: CDR1 KGHDR, CDR2 SFDVKD. Trimming at V came to 6 bases and at J to 7 bases, leaving 5 bases not matched to a gene. The CDR3 loop is CATSLGQENSPLHF. The DNA for the CDR3 is TGTGCCACCAGTCTTGGACAGGAGAATTCACCCCTCCACTTT.

V gene TRBV24-1 combines with J gene TRBJ2-5; 14 positions agree with TRBD2. The germline gives CDR1 KGHDR, CDR2 SFDVKD. The V gene end was trimmed by 6 bases and the J gene end by 1 base; junction bases not matched to a gene: 12. The CDR3 spans 19 residues. Written as DNA, the CDR3 is TGTGCCACCAGTCCTGGCCCGGGACTAGCGGGGGCACGCCAAGAGACCCAGTACTTC. This translates into CATSPGPGLAGARQETQYF.

V and J are TRBV20-1 and TRBJ2-1, with 10 bases matching TRBD2. The CDR3 runs to 20 residues. The V gene end was trimmed by 0 bases and the J gene end by 9 bases; junction bases not matched to a gene: 23. Germline V lookup: CDR1 DFQATT, CDR2 SNEGSKA (reference sequence). CDR3 loop: CSARDWSNPAGLASVGEQFF. DNA of the CDR3: TGCAGTGCTAGAGATTGGAGCAACCCGGCGGGACTAGCGAGTGTGGGTGAGCAGTTCTTC.

This clonotype has only a few counts. The J gene is TRBJ2-4, the V gene TRBV20-1, with 12 bases that match TRBD1. Germline lookup yields CDR1 DFQATT and CDR2 SNEGSKA (reference sequence). After removal of 3 bases from V and 8 bases from J, the junction contained 8 bases not matched to a gene. CDR3 length: 15 residues. CDR3 loop: CSAREPGQGAHIQYF. CDR3 in DNA: TGCAGTGCTAGGGAACCGGGACAGGGGGCTCACATTCAGTACTTC.

The rearrangement joins TRBV7-9 to TRBJ1-1, with D maybe TRBD1 (6 bases). Trimming left V 1 base short and J 4 bases short, with 10 bases between. CDR1 is SEHNR, CDR2 FQNEAQ, per germline (reference sequence). The CDR3 runs 14 residues. The CDR3 DNA sequence: TGTGCCAGCAGCTTAGACCAGGGGAGCACTGAAGCTTTCTTT. Its protein is CASSLDQGSTEAFF.

This chain links TRBV18 with TRBJ2-7; 8 bases are shared with TRBD1. This CDR3 contains 16 residues. Per germline, CDR1 KGHSH and CDR2 LQKENI. After removal of 1 base from V and 4 bases from J, the junction contained 9 bases not matched to a gene. The CDR3 DNA reads TGTGCCAGCTCACCACTTAGCAGGACAGGGTTATACGAGCAGTACTTC. Translated: CASSPLSRTGLYEQYF.

The rearrangement uses TRBV14 and TRBJ1-1, with no clear D. V was trimmed by 0 bases and J by 6 bases, leaving 11 bases between them. The CDR3 runs 14 residues. The V gene's germline CDR1 is SGHDN and CDR2 FVKESK. CDR3 sequence: CASSQDRSSAEAFF. CDR3 nucleotide sequence: TGTGCCAGCAGCCAAGATCGCAGTAGTGCTGAAGCTTTCTTT.

The chain joins TRBV6-5 to TRBJ1-6, with D uncertain. The germline V and J ends were trimmed by 0 bases and 4 bases, with 7 bases remaining between them. Germline values: CDR1 MNHEY, CDR2 SVGAGI. This CDR3 has 15 amino acids. Here the CDR3 reads CASSYSYQYNSPLHF. CDR3 sequence (DNA): TGTGCCAGCAGTTACTCGTATCAGTATAATTCACCCCTCCACTTT.